Listed below are T cell receptor beta chains from one sample, sequenced in a study of identical twins. TCRdb reprocessed the 5' RACE reads with MiXCR, giving one entry per CDR3 protein. The sample yields about 470,000 distinct CDR3 sequences, 20% to 25% seen once. The same specimen was also included in a second study, on T cells expressing NK-cell markers.

The sample consisted of CD4+ T cells sorted from blood. The receptors here all came from a woman between 18 and 30 years old in good health. Both conserved end residues are part of each CDR3. The D gene is left open where the match is weak. The size of a clone is reported for some rows only, either as once, few or many, or as a class for expanded clones.

j_call d_call clone_size v_call cdr3_nt cdr3_aa
TRBJ2-3 - - TRBV6-5 TGTGCCAGCAGTTACTCAAGATCTAGGGGAGATACGCAGTATTTT CASSYSRSRGDTQYF
TRBJ2-7 - - TRBV20-1 TGCAGTGCTCGACGCCCCGGTTTTGTCGAGCAGTACTTC CSARRPGFVEQYF
TRBJ2-3 TRBD1 - TRBV25-1 TGTGCCACTGCGCGGGGACAGGGATATGATACGCAGTATTTT CATARGQGYDTQYF
TRBJ2-1 TRBD2 few TRBV5-1 TGCGCCAGCAGCTTTCTAGCGGGAGCTAATGAGCAGTTCTTC CASSFLAGANEQFF
TRBJ1-4 - once TRBV7-9 TGTGCCAGCAGCTCCCTCGACAGGAGGAATGAAAAACTGTTTTTT CASSSLDRRNEKLFF
TRBJ2-1 - few TRBV5-1 TGCGCCAGCAGCTTGGGCCTCTCTGTTCATGAGCAGTTCTTC CASSLGLSVHEQFF
TRBJ2-5 TRBD1 - TRBV6-1 TGTGCCAGCTGGGCCAGGGGGCTTCAAGAGACCCAGTACTTC CASWARGLQETQYF
TRBJ2-7 - few TRBV6-1 TGTGCCAGCAGTAATCAGGGGCATGGCGAGCAGTACTTC CASSNQGHGEQYF
TRBJ2-1 - - TRBV15 TGTGCCACCAGCAACTTGAAGGGGAGTGAGCAGTTCTTC CATSNLKGSEQFF
TRBJ2-7 - - TRBV9 TGTGCCAGCAGCGAGACCCCACGGGGGTACGAGCAGTACTTC CASSETPRGYEQYF
TRBJ2-5 - few TRBV12-3/TRBV12-4 TGTGCCAGCAGTTTAATCTTCGGGACTCGACAAGAGACCCAGTACTTC CASSLIFGTRQETQYF
TRBJ2-1 TRBD2 - TRBV10-3 TGTGCCATCACCGAGACTAGCGGGGTCTCCTACAATGAGCAGTTCTTC CAITETSGVSYNEQFF
TRBJ2-5 TRBD2 - TRBV9 TGTGCCAGCAGCCCCAGGGGACTAGCGGGAGTCGTTCGAGAGACCCAGTACTTC CASSPRGLAGVVRETQYF
TRBJ2-1 - - TRBV11-1 TGTGCCAGCAGGATGGACTATAACTCCTACAATGAGCAGTTCTTC CASRMDYNSYNEQFF
TRBJ2-7 TRBD2 few TRBV12-3/TRBV12-4 TGTGCCAGCAGTTTCTCCGCTAGCGGGTCCGCCTACGAGCAGTACTTC CASSFSASGSAYEQYF
TRBJ2-3 - few TRBV15 TGTGCCACCAGCAGGAGTCCCCTCAGCGGCGCCACAGATACGCAGTATTTT CATSRSPLSGATDTQYF